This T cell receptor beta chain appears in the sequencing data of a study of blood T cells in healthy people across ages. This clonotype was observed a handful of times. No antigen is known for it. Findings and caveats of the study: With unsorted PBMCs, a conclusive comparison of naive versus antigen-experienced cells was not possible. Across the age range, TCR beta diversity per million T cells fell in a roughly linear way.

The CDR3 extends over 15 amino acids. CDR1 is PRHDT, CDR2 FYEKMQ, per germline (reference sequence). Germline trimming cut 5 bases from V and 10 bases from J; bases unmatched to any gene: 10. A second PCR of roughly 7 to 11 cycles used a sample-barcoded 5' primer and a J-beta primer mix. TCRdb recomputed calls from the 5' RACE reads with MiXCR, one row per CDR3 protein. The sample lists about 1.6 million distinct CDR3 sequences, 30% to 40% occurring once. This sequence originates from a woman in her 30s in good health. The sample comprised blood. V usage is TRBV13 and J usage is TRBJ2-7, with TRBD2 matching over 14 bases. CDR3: CASSHTRLAGGVQYF. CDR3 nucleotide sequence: TGTGCCAGCAGCCATACCCGACTAGCGGGGGGGGTCCAGTACTTC. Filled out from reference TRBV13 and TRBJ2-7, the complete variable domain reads AAGVIQSPRHLIKEKRETATLKCYPIPRHDTVYWYQQGPGQDPQFLISFYEKMQSDKGSIPDRFSAQQFSDYHSELNMSSLELGDSALYFCASSHTRLAGGVQYFGPGTRLTVT.